A single sample gave rise to the 12 T cell receptor beta chains below, sequenced in a study of T cells in Graves' hyperthyroidism and ophthalmopathy. TCR beta CDR3 regions were amplified from RNA transcripts. An initial round of RT-PCR targeting the TCR CDR3 relied on the HTBI primer set. TCRdb analysed the multiplex PCR reads with MiXCR anew, one entry per CDR3 protein. The sample holds some 500,000 distinct CDR3 sequences, roughly an eighth seen once. Material: blood. These receptors were obtained from a woman under 30 with Graves' hyperthyroidism.

This clonotype has ten or more counts. The chain joins TRBV6-1 to TRBJ2-7; D might be TRBD2 (6 bases). Germline loops: CDR1 MNHNS, CDR2 SASEGT. Deletions cut 5 bases from V and 2 bases from J, with 10 bases between. The CDR3 is 13 residues long. The CDR3 DNA follows: TGTGCCAGCAGTTATGCGGGGCCCTACGAGCAGTACTTC. This sequence encodes CASSYAGPYEQYF.

The chain employs TRBV20-1 and TRBJ2-1, with 14 bases fitting TRBD2. With 5 bases clipped from V and 4 bases from J, the junction kept 7 bases outside the gene matches. CDR3 length equals 16 residues. Germline V lookup: CDR1 DFQATT, CDR2 SNEGSKA (reference sequence). The CDR3 DNA reads TGCAGTGCTCGCCGACTAGCGGGAGGGCCTTACAATGAGCAGTTCTTC. Residues: CSARRLAGGPYNEQFF.

This clonotype was found a few times. The chain has TRBV12-3 or TRBV12-4 and TRBJ2-6, with unresolved D. The CDR3 has 16 residues. V shed 1 base and J shed 2 bases, with 9 bases lying between them. For the CDR3, the DNA is TGTGCCAGCAGTTTAGGGGTTGTCGCTGGGGCCAACGTCCTGACTTTC. This codes for CASSLGVVAGANVLTF.

This clonotype was seen at least ten times. The chain combines TRBV29-1 with TRBJ2-2; unclear D gene. The CDR3 consists of 12 residues. V shed 6 bases and J shed 3 bases, with 8 bases lying between them. Germline lookup yields CDR1 SQVTM and CDR2 ANQGSEA. This chain's CDR3 is CSVVAHTGELFF. Here the CDR3 DNA reads TGCAGCGTCGTTGCCCACACCGGGGAGCTGTTTTTT.

This clonotype was seen many times. The chain uses TRBV29-1 and TRBJ1-1; unclear D gene. Looked up from germline, CDR1 is SQVTM and CDR2 is ANQGSEA. The CDR3 totals 12 residues. The germline V and J ends were trimmed by 0 bases and 5 bases, with 7 bases remaining between them. The DNA of the CDR3 is TGCAGCGTTGAAGATAGCGGAACTGAAGCTTTCTTT. This translates into CSVEDSGTEAFF.

This clonotype was seen ten or more times. The chain links TRBV30 to TRBJ1-4; TRBD1 is a possible D gene (6 bases). V lost 4 bases, J lost 0 bases, and 15 bases lay in between. From germline, CDR1 is GTSNPN and CDR2 SVGIG (reference sequence). This CDR3 spans 16 amino acids. The CDR3 region is CAWTGRGVSTNEKLFF. Here the CDR3 DNA reads TGTGCCTGGACAGGCAGGGGAGTATCAACTAATGAAAAACTGTTTTTT.

This clonotype was seen repeatedly, ten times or more. The rearrangement uses TRBV30 and TRBJ2-3; 15 bases map to TRBD2. The CDR3 sequence is 18 residues long. Germline lookup yields CDR1 GTSNPN and CDR2 SVGIG (reference sequence). The junction had 8 bases not matched to a gene; V was cut back by 3 bases and J by 1 base. The CDR3 region has the DNA TGTGCCTGGAGCGCCGGGACTAGCGGGAGGCCAGGCACAGATACGCAGTATTTT. It yields the protein CAWSAGTSGRPGTDTQYF.

This clonotype was recorded only once. The V call is TRBV11-1, the J call TRBJ2-1; 8 bases line up with TRBD2. This CDR3 has 15 amino acids. Germline CDR1 SGHAT, CDR2 FQDESV (reference sequence). V dropped 5 bases and J dropped 6; count of bases not matched to a gene: 9. As DNA, the CDR3 is TGTGCCAGCAGCCCCGTGATCGGGAGGGCCAATGAGCAGTTCTTC. Translating it yields CASSPVIGRANEQFF.

This clonotype has a count of ten or more. V gene TRBV10-3 combines with J gene TRBJ1-2; 10 positions match TRBD1. The CDR3 consists of 13 residues. From germline, CDR1 is ENHRY and CDR2 SYGVKD. With 6 bases clipped from V and 5 bases from J, the junction kept 3 bases outside the gene matches. The CDR3: CAISRQGAYGYTF. For the CDR3, the DNA is TGTGCCATCAGCAGACAGGGGGCGTATGGCTACACCTTC.

V gene TRBV19 combines with J gene TRBJ2-5; 9 bases align to TRBD2. Unmatched junction bases numbered 6, after V lost 5 bases and J lost 5 bases. Per the germline V gene, CDR1 is LNHDA and CDR2 is SQIVND (reference sequence). The CDR3 contains 14 residues. CDR3 residues: CASSWVAGEETQYF. The CDR3 DNA is TGTGCCAGTAGTTGGGTAGCGGGAGAGGAGACCCAGTACTTC.

This clonotype was counted many times. CDR3 amino acids: CASSQNRADTQYF. CDR3 DNA: TGTGCCAGCAGCCAAAACAGGGCTGATACGCAGTATTTT. The V call is TRBV11-2, the J call TRBJ2-3; weak D call: TRBD1 (6 bases). The germline gives CDR1 SGHAT, CDR2 FQNNGV. The CDR3 loop spans 13 amino acids. The V and J ends lost 5 bases and 6 bases respectively, with 12 bases between them.

This clonotype was detected many times. The chain has TRBV24-1 and TRBJ2-3, with 9 bases identical to TRBD2. Germline CDR1 and CDR2: KGHDR and SFDVKD. The V gene end was trimmed by 3 bases and the J gene end by 4 bases; junction bases not matched to a gene: 7. The CDR3 totals 16 residues. CDR3 region: CATSDRLAGDADTQYF. DNA for the CDR3: TGTGCCACCAGTGATAGGTTAGCGGGAGACGCAGATACGCAGTATTTT.